The T cell receptor beta chain under discussion was sequenced for a study of blood T cell repertoires in COVID-19. Study background: Italy, Spain and the United States were the sources of the convalescent and acute COVID-19 samples. PBMCs, B-cell-depleted T cells, or T cells were the source of the cDNA or gDNA that made up the material.

Patients from Seattle were sampled longitudinally, starting during active infection. Source study methods: Amplification with reference gene primers provided the estimates of nucleated cell counts. Method: immunoSEQ multiplex PCR; TCRdb's copy keeps in-frame clones and lacks some. For V, J and clone size, that table is used; D and trimming come from the DNA. The sample lists fewer than 350,000 clones; 75% to 95% were seen once. Trimming pared 6 bases from V and 4 bases from J, leaving 12 bases between. Germline assignment: CDR1 MNHNY and CDR2 SVGAGI (reference sequence). The CDR3 is 13 amino acids. This receptor was identified in a woman between 25 and 40 years old with COVID-19, enrolled during active disease. This chain links TRBV6-6 with TRBJ1-1; no firm D call. Material: peripheral blood. CDR3 residues: CASSRSRGTEAFF. In DNA, the CDR3 is TGTGCCAGCAGCAGAAGTCGGGGCACTGAAGCTTTCTTT.